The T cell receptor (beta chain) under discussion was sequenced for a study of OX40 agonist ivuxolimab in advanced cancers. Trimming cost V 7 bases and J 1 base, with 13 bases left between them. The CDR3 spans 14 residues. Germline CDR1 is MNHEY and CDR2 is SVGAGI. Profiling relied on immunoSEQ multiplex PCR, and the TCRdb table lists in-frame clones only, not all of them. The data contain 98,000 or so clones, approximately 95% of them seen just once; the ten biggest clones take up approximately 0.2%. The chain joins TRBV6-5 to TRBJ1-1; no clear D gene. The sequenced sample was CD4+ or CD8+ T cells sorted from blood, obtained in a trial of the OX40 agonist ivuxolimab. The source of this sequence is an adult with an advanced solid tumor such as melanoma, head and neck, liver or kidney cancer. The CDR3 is CASTPPGPNTEAFF. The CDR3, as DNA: TGTGCCAGCACCCCCCCCGGTCCGAACACTGAAGCTTTCTTT.